This passage covers 12 T cell receptor beta chains from one sample sequenced in a study of blood T cell repertoires in COVID-19. Generated by immunoSEQ multiplex PCR, the TCRdb table keeps only in-frame clones and is missing some. This table has 220,000 or so clones, 90% appearing once. Sequencing used PBMCs or T cells enriched from blood (not recorded which). All receptors come from a man aged 25-45 years who had been exposed to COVID-19.

This clone was detected once. The chain couples TRBV4-2 to TRBJ2-3; 7 nucleotides align to TRBD1. This CDR3 has 15 amino acids. V shed 4 bases, J shed 0 bases, and the junction held 4 bases outside the gene matches. Germline V CDR1 and CDR2: LGHNA, YNFKEQ. The CDR3 loop reads CASSPGTDSTDTQYF. CDR3 bases: TGTGCCAGCAGCCCGGGGACAGACAGCACAGATACGCAGTATTTT.

This chain joins TRBV5-4 and TRBJ2-3, with D tentatively TRBD2 (5 bases). CDR3 length: 16 residues. Per germline, CDR1 SGHNT and CDR2 YYREEE (reference sequence). The germline V and J ends were trimmed by 0 bases and 0 bases, with 11 bases remaining between them. CDR3 loop: CASSLAERRSTDTQYF. In DNA form, the CDR3 reads TGTGCCAGCAGCTTGGCCGAGCGGCGGAGCACAGATACGCAGTATTTT.

The J gene is TRBJ1-1, the V gene TRBV7-2; 9 bases are shared with TRBD1. There are 15 residues in the CDR3. CDR1 and CDR2 from the germline V gene are SGHTA and FQGNSA. V shed 3 bases and J 1 base; nucleotides not matched to a gene: 3. This chain's CDR3 is CASSLPGQGNTEAFF. The DNA of the CDR3 is TGTGCCAGCAGCTTGCCGGGACAGGGGAACACTGAAGCTTTCTTT. The full variable domain, in which reference TRBV7-2 and TRBJ1-1 provide the parts outside the CDR3, is GAGVSQSPSNKVTEKGKDVELRCDPISGHTALYWYRQSLGQGLEFLIYFQGNSAPDKSGLPSDRFSAERTGGSVSTLTIQRTQQEDSAVYLCASSLPGQGNTEAFFGQGTRLTVV.

J is TRBJ1-6 and V is TRBV19, with D possibly being TRBD1 (6 bases). The V end lost 9 bases, the J end lost 7 bases, and 13 bases lay between the germline ends. Germline V gives CDR1 LNHDA, CDR2 SQIVND (reference sequence). This CDR3 region has 13 residues. The CDR3 bases are TGTGCCAGATACAGGGTTCGAAATTCACCCCTCCACTTT. Translated: CARYRVRNSPLHF.

The chain carries TRBV19 and TRBJ2-2; 7 nucleotides match TRBD2. Germline CDR1 LNHDA, CDR2 SQIVND (reference sequence). The length of the CDR3 is 14 residues. Trimming cost V 7 bases and J 0 bases; bases outside gene matches: 2. CDR3 protein: CASNGLANTGELFF. The CDR3 nucleotides are TGTGCCAGTAATGGACTAGCGAACACCGGGGAGCTGTTTTTT.

Written as DNA, the CDR3 is TGTGCCAGCAGCGCCTACCAGGGGATCTATGGCTACACCTTC. Translation: CASSAYQGIYGYTF. This chain links TRBV7-9 with TRBJ1-2, with D perhaps TRBD1 (6 bases). Trimming pared 5 bases from V and 4 bases from J, leaving 14 bases between. Germline V gives CDR1 SEHNR, CDR2 FQNEAQ (reference sequence). This CDR3 is 14 amino acids long.

The chain employs TRBV23-1 and TRBJ2-7; 10 nucleotides match TRBD1. TRBV23-1 is filed as an ORF, its function uncertain. The CDR3 spans 14 residues. Trimming took 2 bases from V and 3 from J; bases not matched to a gene: 1. The CDR3 spells CASSQGDRGYEQYF. CDR3 in DNA: TGCGCCAGCAGTCAAGGGGACAGGGGCTACGAGCAGTACTTC.

The V and J genes are TRBV3-1 (or the pseudogene TRBV3-2) and TRBJ2-5; tentative D call: TRBD1 (6 bases). Germline CDR1 reads LGHDT; CDR2 reads YNNKEL (reference sequence). This CDR3 spans 14 amino acids. V was pared by 6 bases and J by 2 bases, with 13 bases between. The CDR3: CASSLTGAQETQYF. For the CDR3, the DNA is TGTGCCAGCAGTCTGACAGGAGCTCAAGAGACCCAGTACTTC.

This sequence joins TRBV5-1 and TRBJ2-7; D is possibly TRBD2 (6 bases). CDR3 length: 13 amino acids. V lost 0 bases to trimming and J lost 6 bases, with 10 bases between them. The V gene's germline CDR1 is SGHRS and CDR2 YFSETQ. The CDR3 sequence: CASSLVGGGEQYF. The CDR3 nucleotides read TGCGCCAGCAGCTTGGTTGGGGGAGGCGAGCAGTACTTC.

As for this clone: This same CDR3 is encoded by further DNA sequences in the sample. V gene TRBV7-3 combines with J gene TRBJ1-2; D possibly corresponds to TRBD1 (6 bases). This CDR3 region has 13 residues. Germline CDR1 reads SGHTA; CDR2 reads FQGTGA. V was pared by 3 bases and J by 7 bases, with 12 bases between. The CDR3: CASSLGGHGGYTF. The DNA of the CDR3 is TGTGCCAGCAGCTTGGGGGGGCACGGTGGCTACACCTTC.

The DNA of the CDR3 is TGTGCCAGCAGCGTAGAAGGGGCGCAAAATCAGCCCCAGCATTTT. Protein sequence: CASSVEGAQNQPQHF. The V gene is TRBV9, the J gene TRBJ1-5, with a possible D match to TRBD1 (5 bases). The CDR3 is 15 amino acids. Looked up from germline, CDR1 is SGDLS and CDR2 is YYNGEE. V was trimmed by 0 bases and J by 4 bases, leaving 11 bases between them.

CDR3 nucleotide sequence: TGTGCCAGCAGCTTAAATGAGGCCGGGGGGGCCGGTTATACGCAGTATTTT. Protein product: CASSLNEAGGAGYTQYF. The chain combines TRBV7-3 with TRBJ2-3, with TRBD2 matching over 8 bases. Germline lookup yields CDR1 SGHTA and CDR2 FQGTGA. The ends lost 1 base at V and 7 bases at J; junction bases unmatched: 13. The length of the CDR3 is 17 residues.